The T cell receptor (beta chain) under discussion was sequenced for a study of blood T cell repertoires in COVID-19. For the study at large: COVID-19 samples, acute and convalescent, were from the United States, Italy and Spain. The analysed material was cDNA or gDNA that came from T cells, B-cell-depleted T cells, or PBMCs.

The length of the CDR3 is 14 residues. V lost 4 bases and J 5 bases, leaving 13 bases between the germline ends. Per the germline V gene, CDR1 is MNHEY and CDR2 is SVGAGI. As originally analysed: How many nucleated cells were present was estimated from reference gene primer amplification. Generated by immunoSEQ multiplex PCR, the TCRdb table keeps only in-frame clones and is missing some. From that table come the V and J calls and clone size; the DNA was used to work out D and trimming. Of roughly 570,000 clones listed, about 89% are singletons. This clonotype was obtained from a woman in her 50s with COVID-19, enrolled during active disease. This chain links TRBV6-5 with TRBJ2-3, with a possible D match to TRBD1 (7 bases). The sequenced sample consisted of peripheral blood. This CDR3 is CASSFRGAGDTQYF. In DNA, the CDR3 is TGTGCCAGCAGTTTCAGGGGGGCAGGAGATACGCAGTATTTT.